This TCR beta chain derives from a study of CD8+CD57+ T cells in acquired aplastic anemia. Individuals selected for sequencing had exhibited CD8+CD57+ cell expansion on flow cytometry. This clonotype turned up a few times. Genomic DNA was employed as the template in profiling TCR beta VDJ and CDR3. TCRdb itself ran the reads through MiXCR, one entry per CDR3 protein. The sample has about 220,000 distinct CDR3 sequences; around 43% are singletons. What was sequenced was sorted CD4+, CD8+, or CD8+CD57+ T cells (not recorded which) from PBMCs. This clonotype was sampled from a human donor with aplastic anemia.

CDR3 amino acids: CASSLNKQSEKLFF. CDR3 nucleotides: TGTGCCAGCAGTTTGAACAAACAAAGTGAAAAACTGTTTTTT. This sequence joins TRBV6-5 and TRBJ1-4, with D uncertain. Germline CDR1 is MNHEY and CDR2 is SVGAGI. V was clipped by 4 bases and J by 7 bases, with 13 bases between them. The CDR3 has 14 residues.